This is a list of T cell receptor beta chains from one sample in a study of response to subunit inactivated influenza vaccine. TCRdb reprocessed the RT-PCR reads via MiXCR and lists one record per CDR3 protein. The repertoire holds more than 700,000 distinct CDR3 sequences, with about 20% as singletons. This sample comprised PBMCs from blood, obtained more than 4 days after vaccination. The origin of the receptors is a man aged 50 to 60 who received an inactivated influenza vaccine. Each CDR3 is given with its conserved first and last residue. D genes are given only for firm matches. Clone size appears in some rows only: once, few, many, or a class for an expanded clone.

size: few; J: TRBJ2-3; D: NA; V: TRBV29-1; CDR3: CSVGVGSPGDTQYF; DNA: TGCAGCGTTGGCGTGGGGTCTCCCGGAGATACGCAGTATTTT
size: few; J: TRBJ2-1; D: TRBD1; V: TRBV4-2; CDR3: CASSQEGGAYNEQFF; DNA: TGTGCCAGCAGCCAAGAAGGGGGCGCATACAATGAGCAGTTCTTC
size: many; J: TRBJ2-1; D: NA; V: TRBV4-2; CDR3: CASSLTRDNEQFF; DNA: TGTGCCAGCAGCCTCACGAGGGACAATGAGCAGTTCTTC
size: few; J: TRBJ2-1; D: NA; V: TRBV15; CDR3: CATSSSGRYNEQFF; DNA: TGTGCCACCAGTTCCAGCGGACGCTACAATGAGCAGTTCTTC
size: NA; J: TRBJ2-1; D: NA; V: TRBV9; CDR3: CASSSGQLSYNEQFF; DNA: TGTGCCAGCAGCAGTGGACAACTTTCCTACAATGAGCAGTTCTTC
size: many; J: TRBJ1-5; D: NA; V: TRBV12-3/TRBV12-4; CDR3: CASSLDSYNQPQHF; DNA: TGTGCCAGCAGTTTAGACAGTTACAATCAGCCCCAGCATTTT
size: once; J: TRBJ2-1; D: TRBD2; V: TRBV6-4; CDR3: CASSAERGYNEQFF; DNA: TGTGCCAGCAGTGCTGAGCGGGGGTACAATGAGCAGTTCTTC
size: many; J: TRBJ2-7; D: TRBD1; V: TRBV5-1; CDR3: CASSPQGFLSEQYF; DNA: TGCGCCAGCAGCCCACAGGGGTTTTTGAGCGAGCAGTACTTC
size: NA; J: TRBJ2-3; D: TRBD2; V: TRBV28; CDR3: CASRPGGPGDTQYF; DNA: TGTGCCAGCAGGCCGGGGGGGCCGGGAGATACGCAGTATTTT
size: NA; J: TRBJ2-2; D: NA; V: TRBV29-1; CDR3: CSVEDRKTGNTGELFF; DNA: TGCAGCGTTGAAGATCGTAAGACAGGCAACACCGGGGAGCTGTTTTTT
size: NA; J: TRBJ2-7; D: NA; V: TRBV29-1; CDR3: CSVTQRGTLSYEQYF; DNA: TGCAGCGTCACCCAGCGCGGGACACTATCCTACGAGCAGTACTTC
size: few; J: TRBJ2-2; D: TRBD2; V: TRBV7-9; CDR3: CASSLGLADGELFF; DNA: TGTGCCAGCAGCTTAGGACTAGCGGACGGGGAGCTGTTTTTT
size: few; J: TRBJ2-7; D: NA; V: TRBV12-3/TRBV12-4; CDR3: CARGAGEIISYEQYF; DNA: TGTGCCAGGGGGGCGGGGGAGATAATTTCCTACGAGCAGTACTTC
size: NA; J: TRBJ2-1; D: NA; V: TRBV6-5; CDR3: CASSYSLGRYNEQFF; DNA: TGTGCCAGCAGTTACTCGCTCGGGAGATACAATGAGCAGTTCTTC
size: few; J: TRBJ2-1; D: TRBD2; V: TRBV12-3/TRBV12-4; CDR3: CASSYSGRSINEQFF; DNA: TGTGCCAGCAGCTATAGCGGGAGGAGCATCAATGAGCAGTTCTTC
size: NA; J: TRBJ2-1; D: TRBD2; V: TRBV29-1; CDR3: CSVGARGLYNEQFF; DNA: TGCAGCGTCGGGGCGAGGGGACTATACAATGAGCAGTTCTTC
size: NA; J: TRBJ2-2; D: NA; V: TRBV11-3; CDR3: CASSIAGELFF; DNA: TGTGCCAGCAGCATTGCCGGGGAGCTGTTTTTT
size: few; J: TRBJ1-4; D: NA; V: TRBV25-1; CDR3: CASSRPLTGSEKLFF; DNA: TGTGCCAGCAGTCGCCCCCTTACAGGGAGTGAAAAACTGTTTTTT
size: many; J: TRBJ2-7; D: NA; V: TRBV5-1; CDR3: CASSLTSRSYEQYF; DNA: TGCGCCAGCAGCTTGACCAGTCGCTCCTACGAGCAGTACTTC
size: NA; J: TRBJ2-7; D: TRBD2; V: TRBV9; CDR3: CASSVDVGGADQYF; DNA: TGTGCCAGCAGCGTAGATGTCGGGGGGGCCGACCAGTACTTC
size: few; J: TRBJ2-7; D: NA; V: TRBV20-1; CDR3: CSARNSGPSSYEQYF; DNA: TGCAGTGCTAGAAACAGCGGTCCAAGCTCCTACGAGCAGTACTTC
size: many; J: TRBJ2-2; D: TRBD2; V: TRBV2; CDR3: CASSPGLAGPDTGELFF; DNA: TGTGCCAGCAGCCCGGGACTAGCGGGCCCTGACACCGGGGAGCTGTTTTTT
size: few; J: TRBJ2-1; D: NA; V: TRBV29-1; CDR3: CSVGGYYYNEQFF; DNA: TGCAGCGTTGGGGGCTACTACTACAATGAGCAGTTCTTC
size: NA; J: TRBJ1-1; D: NA; V: TRBV4-1; CDR3: CASSLNFVGFTEAFF; DNA: TGCGCCAGCAGCCTTAACTTTGTGGGTTTCACTGAAGCTTTCTTT
size: few; J: TRBJ2-5; D: TRBD2; V: TRBV7-2; CDR3: CASSGLAGGLQTQYF; DNA: TGTGCCAGCAGCGGACTAGCGGGGGGGCTACAGACCCAGTACTTC
size: NA; J: TRBJ1-2; D: TRBD1; V: TRBV6-5; CDR3: CASSSRDRAVYGYTF; DNA: TGTGCCAGCAGTTCCAGAGACAGGGCTGTCTATGGCTACACCTTC
size: NA; J: TRBJ2-7; D: NA; V: TRBV12-3/TRBV12-4; CDR3: CASSWQGSYEQYF; DNA: TGTGCCAGCAGTTGGCAGGGTTCCTACGAGCAGTACTTC
size: NA; J: TRBJ1-2; D: NA; V: TRBV12-3/TRBV12-4; CDR3: CASSLRSGGYTF; DNA: TGTGCCAGCAGTTTACGGTCAGGCGGCTACACCTTC
size: NA; J: TRBJ2-5; D: NA; V: TRBV5-1; CDR3: CASSLGPSDQETQYF; DNA: TGCGCCAGCAGCTTGGGTCCTTCAGATCAAGAGACCCAGTACTTC
size: many; J: TRBJ2-3; D: TRBD2; V: TRBV20-1; CDR3: CSARGGLAGRTDTQYF; DNA: TGCAGTGCTAGAGGGGGACTAGCGGGGCGCACAGATACGCAGTATTTT
size: NA; J: TRBJ2-7; D: TRBD1; V: TRBV9; CDR3: CASSPATGYGQYF; DNA: TGTGCCAGCAGCCCCGCGACAGGGTATGGGCAGTACTTC
size: NA; J: TRBJ2-7; D: TRBD2; V: TRBV12-3/TRBV12-4; CDR3: CASSMGLPKGHEQYF; DNA: TGTGCCAGCAGTATGGGACTACCGAAGGGCCACGAGCAGTACTTC
size: few; J: TRBJ2-7; D: NA; V: TRBV28; CDR3: CASSLRGVGEQYF; DNA: TGTGCCAGCAGTTTGAGAGGGGTAGGGGAGCAGTACTTC
size: NA; J: TRBJ1-2; D: TRBD1; V: TRBV15; CDR3: CATSRKDRGFNYGYTF; DNA: TGTGCCACCAGCAGGAAGGACAGGGGATTTAACTATGGCTACACCTTC
size: few; J: TRBJ2-3; D: TRBD2; V: TRBV10-3; CDR3: CAISETSGATDTQYF; DNA: TGTGCCATCAGTGAGACGAGCGGGGCCACAGATACGCAGTATTTT
size: NA; J: TRBJ2-7; D: TRBD1; V: TRBV7-9; CDR3: CASRGTDRGGGEQYF; DNA: TGTGCCAGCAGGGGAACTGACAGGGGAGGTGGCGAGCAGTACTTC
size: NA; J: TRBJ1-5; D: NA; V: TRBV29-1; CDR3: CSAAQGNSNQPQHF; DNA: TGCAGCGCTGCTCAGGGAAACAGCAATCAGCCCCAGCATTTT
size: NA; J: TRBJ2-5; D: NA; V: TRBV24-1; CDR3: CATRPASGETQYF; DNA: TGTGCCACCCGTCCGGCGTCGGGGGAGACCCAGTACTTC
size: few; J: TRBJ1-6; D: TRBD1; V: TRBV5-5; CDR3: CASSLVSGQGNSPLHF; DNA: TGTGCCAGCAGCTTAGTTTCGGGACAGGGTAATTCACCCCTCCACTTT
size: few; J: TRBJ2-7; D: NA; V: TRBV29-1; CDR3: CSVQQRSAYEQYF; DNA: TGCAGCGTTCAACAGAGATCCGCCTACGAGCAGTACTTC
size: few; J: TRBJ1-2; D: NA; V: TRBV20-1; CDR3: CSARVDEVYGYTF; DNA: TGCAGTGCTAGAGTTGACGAGGTTTATGGCTACACCTTC